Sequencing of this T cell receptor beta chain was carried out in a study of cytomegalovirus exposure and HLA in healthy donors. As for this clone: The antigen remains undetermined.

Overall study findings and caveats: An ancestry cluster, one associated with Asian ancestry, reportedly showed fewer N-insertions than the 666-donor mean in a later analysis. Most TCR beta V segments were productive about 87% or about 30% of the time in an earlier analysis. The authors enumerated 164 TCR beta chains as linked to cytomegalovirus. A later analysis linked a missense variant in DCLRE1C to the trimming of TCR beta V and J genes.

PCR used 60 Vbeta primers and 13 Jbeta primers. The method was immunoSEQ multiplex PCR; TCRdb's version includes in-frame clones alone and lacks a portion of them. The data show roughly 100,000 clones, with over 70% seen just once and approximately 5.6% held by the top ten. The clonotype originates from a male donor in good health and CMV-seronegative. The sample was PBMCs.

DNA for the CDR3: TGCAGCGGATTTACAGGGGCGGACACTGAAGCTTTCTTT. It codes for CSGFTGADTEAFF. V and J are TRBV29-1 and TRBJ1-1; 7 positions agree with TRBD1. After removal of 7 bases from V and 3 bases from J, the junction contained 8 bases not matched to a gene. Germline V gene lookup returns CDR1 SQVTM and CDR2 ANQGSEA. The CDR3 has 13 residues.